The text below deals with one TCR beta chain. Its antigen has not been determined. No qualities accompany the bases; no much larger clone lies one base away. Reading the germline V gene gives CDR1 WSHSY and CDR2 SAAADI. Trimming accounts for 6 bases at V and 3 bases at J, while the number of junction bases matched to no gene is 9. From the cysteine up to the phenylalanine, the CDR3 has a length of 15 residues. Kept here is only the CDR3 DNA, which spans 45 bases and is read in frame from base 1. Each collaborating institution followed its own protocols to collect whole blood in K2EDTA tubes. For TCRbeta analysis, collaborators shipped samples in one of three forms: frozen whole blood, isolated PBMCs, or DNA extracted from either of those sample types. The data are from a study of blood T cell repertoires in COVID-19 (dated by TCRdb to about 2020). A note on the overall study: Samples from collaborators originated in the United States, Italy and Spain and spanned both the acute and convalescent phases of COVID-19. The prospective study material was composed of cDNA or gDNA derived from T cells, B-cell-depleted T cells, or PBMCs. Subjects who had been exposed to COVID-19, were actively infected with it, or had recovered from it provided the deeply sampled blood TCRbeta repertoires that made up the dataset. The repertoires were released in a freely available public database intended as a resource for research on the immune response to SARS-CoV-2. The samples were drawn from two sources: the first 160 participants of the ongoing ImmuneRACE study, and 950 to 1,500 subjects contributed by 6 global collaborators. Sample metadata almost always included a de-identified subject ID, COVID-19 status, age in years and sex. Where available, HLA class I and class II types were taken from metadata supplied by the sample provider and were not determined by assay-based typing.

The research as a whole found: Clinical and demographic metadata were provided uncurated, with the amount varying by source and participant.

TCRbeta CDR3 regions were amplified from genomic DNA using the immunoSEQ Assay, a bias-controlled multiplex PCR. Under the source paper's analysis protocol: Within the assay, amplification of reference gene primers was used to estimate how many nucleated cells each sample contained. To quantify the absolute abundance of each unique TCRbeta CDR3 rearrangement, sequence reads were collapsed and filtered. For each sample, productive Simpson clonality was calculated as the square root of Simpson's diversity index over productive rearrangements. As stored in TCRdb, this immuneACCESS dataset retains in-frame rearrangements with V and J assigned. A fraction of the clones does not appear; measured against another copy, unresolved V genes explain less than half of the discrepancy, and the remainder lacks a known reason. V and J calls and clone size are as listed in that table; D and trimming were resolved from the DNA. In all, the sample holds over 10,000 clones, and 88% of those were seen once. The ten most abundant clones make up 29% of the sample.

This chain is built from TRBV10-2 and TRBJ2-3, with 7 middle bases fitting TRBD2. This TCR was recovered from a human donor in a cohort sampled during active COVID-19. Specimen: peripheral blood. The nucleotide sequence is TGCGCCAGCAGGACCGAGCGGGAACGAACAGATACGCAGTATTTT. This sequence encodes CASRTERERTDTQYF.